Given below is one T cell receptor beta chain in context. Losses at the gene ends were 6 bases for V and 2 bases for J; bases not matched to a gene: 10. The CDR3 runs 15 residues. Germline CDR1 reads MNHEY; CDR2 reads SVGAGI. Authors' processing steps: Amplification from reference gene primers served as the basis for estimated nucleated cell counts. Clones were sequenced by immunoSEQ multiplex PCR, and TCRdb holds only the in-frame ones, with some missing. V and J calls and clone size are given by that table; D and trimming were obtained from the DNA. The sample yields more than 60,000 clones, around 89% seen once. The data belong to a study of blood T cell repertoires in COVID-19. Study overall: Whether acute or convalescent, the COVID-19 samples came from the United States, Italy and Spain. PBMCs, B-cell-depleted T cells, or T cells were the source of the cDNA or gDNA that made up the material.

Sequences were obtained from peripheral blood. The V gene is TRBV6-5, the J gene TRBJ2-7, with 7 nucleotides matching TRBD2. The TCR comes from a man between 50 and 59 years old with acute or convalescent COVID-19. Written as DNA, the CDR3 is TGTGCCAGCAGCTGGGGGGGGTTAAGTACCTACGAGCAGTACTTC. It yields the protein CASSWGGLSTYEQYF.